This TCR beta chain was recorded in a study of blood T cell repertoires in COVID-19. About the study: T cells, B-cell-depleted T cells, or PBMCs supplied cDNA or gDNA.

CDR3 size: 14 residues. Trimming cost V 8 bases and J 6 bases, with 20 bases left between them. CDR1 and CDR2 from the germline V gene are MNHEY and SVGAGI. Methods used by the authors: Reference gene primer amplification in the assay estimated nucleated cell counts. Assay: immunoSEQ multiplex PCR; the TCRdb copy retains only in-frame clones and omits some. V and J calls and clone size are those listed in that table; D and trimming were worked out from the DNA. The sample includes under 200,000 clones, about four fifths of them seen just once. The sample comprised peripheral blood. This receptor was identified in a man aged 60 to 75 with acute or convalescent COVID-19. This chain uses TRBV6-5 with TRBJ2-7, with D possibly matching TRBD2 (6 bases). The CDR3 DNA is TGTGCCAGCTCCCCAGTGCGGGCGCGGGGCGAGCAGTACTTC. This codes for CASSPVRARGEQYF.